The next 17 T cell receptor beta chains were all read from a single sample in a study of T cells after yellow fever vaccination. TCRdb re-called the 5' RACE reads with MiXCR, one entry per CDR3 protein. Here the sample spans some 70,000 distinct CDR3 sequences, over 6.5% being singletons. The sample in question was CD8+ T cells sorted from PBMCs, obtained about 41 days after the first yellow fever vaccination. These TCRs come from a man aged 18 to 29 who received the YFV17D yellow fever vaccine.

This clonotype was observed a few times. The V and J genes are TRBV7-9 and TRBJ2-7; no clear D. Germline assignment: CDR1 SEHNR and CDR2 FQNEAQ (reference sequence). V lost 4 bases, J lost 5 bases, and 9 bases lay in between. This CDR3 spans 12 amino acids. CDR3 in amino acids: CASSSRWDEQYF. CDR3 bases: TGTGCCAGCAGCTCTCGGTGGGACGAGCAGTACTTC.

In its sample, this clonotype was seen many times. The chain carries TRBV7-9 and TRBJ2-5; 9 bases are a match to TRBD2. The ends lost 3 bases at V and 3 bases at J; junction bases unmatched: 5. Looked up from germline, CDR1 is SEHNR and CDR2 is FQNEAQ (reference sequence). This CDR3 contains 15 residues. The CDR3 here is CASSFPAGGKETQYF. The CDR3 nucleotides read TGTGCCAGCAGCTTTCCAGCGGGGGGAAAAGAGACCCAGTACTTC.

This clonotype has ten or more counts. The J gene is TRBJ2-3, the V gene TRBV28, with a possible D match to TRBD2 (5 bases). The CDR3 is 14 residues long. CDR1 MDHEN and CDR2 SYDVKM come from the germline V gene. V shed 3 bases and J shed 0 bases, with 7 bases lying between them. The CDR3 loop reads CASSFSGSTDTQYF. The CDR3 DNA reads TGTGCCAGCAGTTTCTCGGGGAGCACAGATACGCAGTATTTT.

This clonotype came up many times. This chain links TRBV3-1 with TRBJ1-5; D is unresolved. V lost 0 bases to trimming and J lost 7 bases, with 10 bases between them. Germline loops: CDR1 LGHDT, CDR2 YNNKEL (reference sequence). The CDR3 consists of 14 residues. The CDR3 spells CASSQEGPRQPQHF. As DNA, the CDR3 is TGTGCCAGCAGCCAAGAGGGTCCCAGGCAGCCCCAGCATTTT.

This chain links TRBV5-1 with TRBJ2-6, with D perhaps matching TRBD1 (5 bases). The CDR3 runs 18 residues. With 0 bases removed from V and 0 bases from J, the gap between germline ends came to 13 bases. Looked up from germline, CDR1 is SGHRS and CDR2 is YFSETQ. CDR3 loop: CASSLGSDSDSGANVLTF. The CDR3 bases are TGCGCCAGCAGCTTGGGTTCTGACAGCGACTCTGGGGCCAACGTCCTGACTTTC.

This clonotype was seen many times. One junction end disagrees with the germline gene, perhaps due to a read error. The rearrangement links TRBV7-7 to TRBJ2-2; D gene unclear. The CDR3 is 13 residues long. CDR1 and CDR2 (germline): SSHAT, FNYEAQ (reference sequence). This CDR3 reads CASSLVETGELFF. For the CDR3, the DNA is TGTGCTAGCAGCTTAGTGGAGACCGGGGAGCTGTTTTTT.

This clonotype was detected only a few times. The rearrangement links TRBV10-3 to TRBJ2-7; TRBD2 agrees at 8 bases. The CDR3 runs 14 residues. J was trimmed by 2 bases and V by 6 bases; bases with no gene match: 6. Looked up from germline, CDR1 is ENHRY and CDR2 is SYGVKD. DNA of the CDR3: TGTGCCATCAGCCCGGGGGGGGGTCCCTACGAGCAGTACTTC. Its translation: CAISPGGGPYEQYF.

In this sample, this clonotype turned up many times. The chain joins TRBV7-3 to TRBJ2-3; D is possibly TRBD2 (6 bases). Trimming took 5 bases from V and 0 from J, leaving 12 bases between them. The germline gives CDR1 SGHTA, CDR2 FQGTGA. This CDR3 is built from 15 residues. The CDR3 loop is CASSANSGSTDTQYF. CDR3 sequence (DNA): TGTGCCAGCAGCGCTAATAGCGGAAGCACAGATACGCAGTATTTT.

This clonotype was detected ten times or more. The rearrangement joins TRBV4-1 to TRBJ2-3; D is unresolved. The length of the CDR3 is 12 residues. CDR1 is MGHRA and CDR2 is YSYEKL in the germline V gene. Trimming took off 4 bases at V and 6 bases at J, with 8 bases between the two ends. The CDR3 DNA reads as TGCGCCAGCAGCCCTAAGGGCGATACGCAGTATTTT. It encodes CASSPKGDTQYF.

This clonotype was counted ten times or more. This chain links TRBV6-2 or TRBV6-3 with TRBJ2-7; tentatively, D is TRBD2 (5 bases). V lost 8 bases to trimming and J lost 0 bases, with 17 bases between them. The germline V gene encodes CDR1 MNHEY and CDR2 SVGEGT. The CDR3 is 15 residues long. This CDR3 is CASGDTDYLSYEQYF. CDR3 coding DNA: TGTGCCAGCGGAGATACTGACTACCTCTCCTACGAGCAGTACTTC.

This clonotype came up a few times. The CDR3 loop reads CASSLIGGYHEQYF. DNA for the CDR3: TGTGCCAGCAGCTTAATTGGGGGTTACCACGAGCAGTACTTC. This chain connects TRBV7-3 to TRBJ2-7; D assignment may be TRBD1 or TRBD2 (5 bases each). CDR1 is SGHTA, CDR2 FQGTGA, per germline. Between the trimmed V and J ends, which lost 1 base and 5 bases, there was a span of 12 bases. This CDR3 is 14 amino acids long.

This chain joins TRBV27 and TRBJ2-2, with unresolved D. CDR1 is MNHEY, CDR2 SMNVEV, per germline (reference sequence). CDR3 length equals 13 residues. Trimming stripped 0 bases from V and 5 bases from J, with 4 bases between. The CDR3 region is CASSLSQTGELFF. CDR3 in DNA: TGTGCCAGCAGTTTATCCCAAACCGGGGAGCTGTTTTTT.

In this sample, this clonotype turned up many times. This chain connects TRBV12-3 or TRBV12-4 to TRBJ2-2; D is undetermined. CDR3 size: 11 residues. V lost 7 bases, J lost 9 bases, and 9 bases lay in between. The CDR3 nucleotides read TGTGCCAGCACCCTCTCTCGGGAGCTGTTTTTT. This sequence encodes CASTLSRELFF.

The chain combines TRBV20-1 with TRBJ2-1; 9 bases are shared with TRBD2. Per the germline V gene, CDR1 is DFQATT and CDR2 is SNEGSKA (reference sequence). Trimming took 5 bases from V and 4 from J; bases not matched to a gene: 9. This CDR3 has 15 residues. CDR3 in DNA: TGCAGTGCTCGACCCTTAGCGGGGGTATACAATGAGCAGTTCTTC. Translating gives CSARPLAGVYNEQFF.

Many counts were recorded for this clonotype. The CDR3: CASTQGAVTEAFF. For the CDR3, the DNA is TGTGCCAGCACCCAGGGGGCAGTCACTGAAGCTTTCTTT. The chain joins TRBV6-2 or TRBV6-3 to TRBJ1-1; 8 bases are a match to TRBD1. The germline CDR1 and CDR2 sequences are MNHEY and SVGEGT. V gave up 7 bases and J gave up 4 bases; unmatched junction bases: 5. The CDR3 covers 13 residues.

This clonotype was recorded many times. J is TRBJ2-1 and V is TRBV20-1; 7 bases agree with TRBD1. Germline values: CDR1 DFQATT, CDR2 SNEGSKA (reference sequence). This CDR3 contains 15 residues. The ends lost 3 bases at V and 7 bases at J; junction bases unmatched: 12. The CDR3 nucleotides read TGCAGTGCTAGTGCCATCACAGGGGAGTGGAATGAGCAGTTCTTC. Translation: CSASAITGEWNEQFF.

The chain links TRBV5-3 to TRBJ2-5; D is uncertain. TRBV5-3 is an open reading frame, and its role is uncertain. This CDR3 has 14 residues. Trimming pared 9 bases from V and 5 bases from J, leaving 20 bases between. Written as DNA, the CDR3 is TGTGCCATCGGCCCCCGGCACCGGCGGGAGACCCAGTACTTC. It yields the protein CAIGPRHRRETQYF.